The source of this TCR beta chain is a study of human T cells and chemical hapten exposure (dated by TCRdb to about 2021). About the investigation overall: For sensitization, 2% DPC in acetone was applied to a 2 cm by 2 cm area of upper inner arm skin. Weekly therapeutic DPC doses were additionally applied to the scalp of patients throughout the approximately 23-week study period. The mostly female patient cohort included alopecia areata with under or over 50% scalp involvement, alopecia totalis and alopecia universalis. Libraries were pooled for sequencing, and per-sample TCR yields varied mainly because of small differences in library volumes within the pool. Blood for TCR sequencing was provided by twenty-nine alopecia patients at one to four time points (pre-sensitization, 2, 6 and 24 weeks). Blood was sampled from patients pre-sensitization (week 0) and at 2, 6 and about 24 weeks after DPC sensitization. Patch testing was performed on the upper back with Finn chambers containing 0.01% DPC, and the patch tests were scored after 6 days according to International Contact Dermatitis Research Group standards. The study tracked peripheral blood TCR repertoire changes in vivo during primary and secondary sensitization to the hapten diphenylcyclopropenone (DPC) in alopecia patients. Study-level results and caveats: Patch test score correlated positively with the number of PT1 expanded TCRs, reaching significance at thresholds 8, 16 and 32 but not at 4. After repeated subsampling, changes were observed in the strength of the expansion versus patch-test correlation and in the threshold at which the correlation became significant. Compared with pre-sensitization or healthy control sets, expanded TCRs formed significantly more large CDR3 similarity clusters, which is consistent with antigen-driven responses. Because all patients had alopecia, a presumed autoimmune disease, the immune response of the patients might differ from that of healthy individuals. DPC sensitization did not change the number of TCRs with a frequency above 1 in 1000, and there was no evidence of changes in global repertoire structure.

The time point label, as the study defines it: patch test 2, 6 weeks after DPC sensitization. What the treatment or condition label conveys for this sample: therapeutic diphenylcyclopropenone sensitization with weekly scalp DPC. At every patch-test visit, the blood draw took place before the patch test was put on. Patients were eligible if aged 18 to 70, diagnosed with alopecia and judged suitable for DPC therapy, and pregnant patients were excluded. Unfractionated whole blood was collected in Tempus Blood RNA tubes, and total RNA was extracted from that blood. This clonotype was counted at least ten times. There is no known antigen for this receptor. No per-base quality is available; no much larger clone lies one base away. Library preparation was by RACE. The sample was run on a NextSeq 500. Library preparation attached unique molecular identifiers to individual cDNA molecules for quantitative, reproducible TCR counting. For every blood RNA sample, sequencing covered both the TCR alpha and TCR beta chains. In the authors' own workflow: The median number of TCRs per sample was around 100,000, ranging from about 20,000 to 690,600. V, J and CDR3 annotation of the TCR reads was performed with the Decombinator software suite. To make PS versus PT1 abundance plots, every sample was subsampled to the same number of TCRs (28,000). TCRs were defined as expanded if absent before sensitization and observed at least eight times at the 2-week time point. TCRdb reprocessed the public reads (quality trimming at Q25 with fastp, clone calling with MiXCR) and kept in-frame beta chains. Entries are consolidated by CDR3 protein sequence, retaining the most common genes and DNA. These V and J calls derive from TCRdb rather than the authors' analysis. Counted in this sample were about 82,000 distinct CDR3 sequences; 6% to 8.5% of them appeared once. The top ten constitute approximately 1.2% of the sample.

Trimming takes 6 bases from V and 0 bases from J, and the germline ends sit 20 bases apart. The CDR3 runs 16 amino acids, cysteine and phenylalanine included. Only the CDR3 portion is preserved as DNA: 48 bases, with reading frame beginning at the first base. Via the germline V gene (reference sequence), CDR1 is DFQATT and CDR2 SNEGSKA. The receptor chain draws on TRBV20-1 and TRBJ1-2; the D gene is not confidently resolved. Sequencing was performed on whole blood, taken in connection with sensitization to the hapten diphenylcyclopropenone (DPC). This clonotype was sampled from a woman aged 25-40 years with alopecia areata. Some clones in this sample may be carry-over from other donors' samples. The nucleotide sequence reads as follows: TGCAGTGCCAGCATTCCAACGTGGGGTTCTAACTATGGCTACACCTTC. This yields the protein CSASIPTWGSNYGYTF.